This TCR beta chain was identified in a study of blood T cell repertoires in COVID-19. Across the study: Both acute and convalescent COVID-19 samples were obtained from the United States, Italy and Spain. In each case, the material was cDNA or gDNA derived from T cells, B-cell-depleted T cells, or PBMCs.

Study processing details: By means of reference gene primer amplification, nucleated cell counts were estimated. The method was immunoSEQ multiplex PCR; TCRdb's version includes in-frame clones alone and lacks a portion of them. V, J and clone size derive from that table, while D and trimming were established from the DNA sequence. The sample lists approximately 240,000 clones; 70% to 90% were seen once. This receptor was taken from a man in his fifties or sixties who had recovered from COVID-19. The material sequenced was peripheral blood.

The DNA of the CDR3 is TGTGCCAGCAGCACCCTCCCCGGGTCAAATCAGCCCCAGCATTTT. Protein sequence: CASSTLPGSNQPQHF. The chain uses TRBV21-1 and TRBJ1-5. TRBV21-1 is flagged as a pseudogene. The CDR3 has 15 amino acids.